This T cell receptor beta chain was observed in a study of T cells after posttransplantation cyclophosphamide. Sequencing was performed with immunoSEQ multiplex PCR; in TCRdb, only in-frame clones are kept and a portion is missing. The sample records over 7,500 clones, roughly 88% being singletons. General study results and limits: Later blood repertoires were often dominated by clones from the donor CD8+ memory compartment.

This clone came up a few times. Antigen unknown. This CDR3 has 13 residues. CDR1 is SGHRS and CDR2 is YFSETQ in the germline V gene. V was clipped by 5 bases and J by 5 bases, with 13 bases between them. Controls had myeloablative marrow grafts with methotrexate and calcineurin inhibitor, sampled at 1 year. The rearrangement uses TRBV5-1 and TRBJ1-1; D is unclear. This specimen consisted of PBMCs, obtained after an allogeneic stem cell transplant with a calcineurin inhibitor and methotrexate. This clonotype was sampled from a young adult male patient who received an allogeneic stem cell transplant from an unrelated donor, was CMV-positive, and had no GVHD. These T cells may partly come from the graft donor. The CDR3 DNA sequence: TGCGCCAGCAGGGAGGCAGTAACGACTGAAGCTTTCTTT. Translating gives CASREAVTTEAFF.